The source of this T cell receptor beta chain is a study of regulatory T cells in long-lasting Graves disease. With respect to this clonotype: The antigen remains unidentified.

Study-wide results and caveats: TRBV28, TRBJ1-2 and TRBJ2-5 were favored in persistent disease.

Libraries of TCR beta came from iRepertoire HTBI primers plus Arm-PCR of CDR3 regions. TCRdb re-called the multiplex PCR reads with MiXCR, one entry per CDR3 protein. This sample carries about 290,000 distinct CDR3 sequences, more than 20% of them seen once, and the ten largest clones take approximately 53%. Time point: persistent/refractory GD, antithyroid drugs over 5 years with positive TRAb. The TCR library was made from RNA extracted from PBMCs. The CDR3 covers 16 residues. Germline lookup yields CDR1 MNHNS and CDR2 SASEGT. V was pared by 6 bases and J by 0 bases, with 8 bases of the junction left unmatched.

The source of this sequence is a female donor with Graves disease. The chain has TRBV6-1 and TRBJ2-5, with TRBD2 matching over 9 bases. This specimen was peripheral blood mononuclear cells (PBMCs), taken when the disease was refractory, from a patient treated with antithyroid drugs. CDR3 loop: CASSTRLAEYQETQYF. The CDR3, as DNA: TGTGCCAGCAGCACACGACTAGCGGAGTACCAAGAGACCCAGTACTTC.